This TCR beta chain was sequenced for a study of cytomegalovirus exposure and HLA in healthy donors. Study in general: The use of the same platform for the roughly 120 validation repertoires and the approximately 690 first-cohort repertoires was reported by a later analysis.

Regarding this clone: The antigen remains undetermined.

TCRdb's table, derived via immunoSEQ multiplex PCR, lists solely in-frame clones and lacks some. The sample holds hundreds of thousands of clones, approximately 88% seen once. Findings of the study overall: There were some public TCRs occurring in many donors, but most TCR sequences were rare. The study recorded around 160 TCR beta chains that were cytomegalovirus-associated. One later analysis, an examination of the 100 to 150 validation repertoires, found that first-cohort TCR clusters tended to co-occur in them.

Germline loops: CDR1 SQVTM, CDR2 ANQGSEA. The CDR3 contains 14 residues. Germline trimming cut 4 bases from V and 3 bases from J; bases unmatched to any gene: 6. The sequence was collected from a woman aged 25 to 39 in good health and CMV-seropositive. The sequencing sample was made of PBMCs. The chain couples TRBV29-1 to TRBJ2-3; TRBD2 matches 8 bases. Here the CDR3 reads CSVAGGRSTDTQYF. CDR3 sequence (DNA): TGCAGCGTTGCCGGCGGGAGGAGTACAGATACGCAGTATTTT.